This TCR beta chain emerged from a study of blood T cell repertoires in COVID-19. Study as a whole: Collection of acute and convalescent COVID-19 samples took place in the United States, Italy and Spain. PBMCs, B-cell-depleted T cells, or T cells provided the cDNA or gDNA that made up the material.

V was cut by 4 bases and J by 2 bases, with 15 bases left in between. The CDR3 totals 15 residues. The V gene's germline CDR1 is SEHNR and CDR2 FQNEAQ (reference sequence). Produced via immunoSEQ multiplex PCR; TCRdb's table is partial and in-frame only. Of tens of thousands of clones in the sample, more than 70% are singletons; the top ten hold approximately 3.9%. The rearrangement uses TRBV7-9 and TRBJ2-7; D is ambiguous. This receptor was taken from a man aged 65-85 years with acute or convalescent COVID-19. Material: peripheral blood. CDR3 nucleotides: TGTGCCAGCAGCTCCCGAAGCCGGTCCCCCTACGAGCAGTACTTC. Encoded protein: CASSSRSRSPYEQYF.